These 30 T cell receptor beta chains were all obtained from the same sample, sequenced in a study of regulatory T cells in long-lasting Graves disease. Construction of the TCR beta libraries employed iRepertoire HTBI primers in conjunction with Arm-PCR of CDR3 regions. MiXCR, run by TCRdb on the multiplex PCR reads, gives a single entry per CDR3 protein. The sample yields about 440,000 distinct CDR3 sequences, about 15% seen once. Time point meaning: newly diagnosed GD, antithyroid drugs for less than 3 months. Construction of the TCR library relied on RNA isolated from PBMCs. The data also belong to a second study, concerning T cells in Graves' hyperthyroidism and ophthalmopathy.

The material sequenced was peripheral blood mononuclear cells (PBMCs), taken at new diagnosis, from a patient treated with antithyroid drugs. The origin of the receptors is a young woman with Graves disease.

This clonotype was detected ten times or more. The V call is TRBV11-3, the J call TRBJ2-1, with D perhaps given as TRBD1 or TRBD2 (6 bases each). The germline V and J ends were trimmed by 3 bases and 0 bases, with 15 bases remaining between them. From germline, CDR1 is SGHNT and CDR2 YENEEA. This CDR3 comprises 17 residues. As DNA, the CDR3 is TGTGCCAGCAGCTTTAGGGGATCGGGGGCCTCCTACAATGAGCAGTTCTTC. This encodes CASSFRGSGASYNEQFF.

This clonotype has more than one count but fewer than ten. This chain links TRBV6-4 with TRBJ2-2, with 7 nucleotides matching TRBD2. Trimming took 3 bases from V and 5 from J; bases not matched to a gene: 6. Germline lookup yields CDR1 MRHNA and CDR2 SNTAGT. This CDR3 comprises 15 residues. The CDR3 reads CASSEGGRDTGELFF. CDR3 nucleotides: TGTGCCAGCAGTGAGGGCGGGAGAGATACCGGGGAGCTGTTTTTT.

This sequence joins TRBV30 and TRBJ2-3, with D perhaps TRBD2 (6 bases). CDR3 length equals 14 residues. Per the germline V gene, CDR1 is GTSNPN and CDR2 is SVGIG (reference sequence). V dropped 1 base and J dropped 5 bases, with 13 bases sitting between them. The CDR3 is CAWSAAGILDTQYF. The CDR3 region has the DNA TGTGCCTGGAGTGCGGCGGGAATTCTAGATACGCAGTATTTT.

This clonotype occurred a few times. The rearrangement uses TRBV15 and TRBJ2-1; tentatively, D is TRBD1 or TRBD2 (5 bases each). The CDR3 is 14 amino acids. Per the germline V gene, CDR1 is LNHNV and CDR2 is YYDKDF (reference sequence). Trimming took 3 bases from V and 6 from J, leaving 12 bases between them. The CDR3 loop reads CATSSLRGANEQFF. DNA of the CDR3: TGTGCCACCAGCAGCCTACGAGGGGCCAATGAGCAGTTCTTC.

This clonotype was detected many times. The gene calls are TRBV11-2 and TRBJ1-1; 7 bases are shared with TRBD1. The CDR3 runs 20 residues. CDR1 and CDR2 (germline): SGHAT, FQNNGV. The V and J ends lost 6 bases and 7 bases, in that order; junction bases with no gene match: 29. The CDR3 nucleotides read TGTGCCAGCAGGCCCACAATACAGGGGATCTTATCGATGGGGTCGCATGAAGCTTTCTTT. This gives the protein CASRPTIQGILSMGSHEAFF. Supplemented by reference TRBV11-2 and TRBJ1-1, the full variable domain reads EAGVAQSPRYKIIEKRQSVAFWCNPISGHATLYWYQQILGQGPKLLIQFQNNGVVDDSQLPKDRFSAERLKGVDSTLKIQPAKLEDSAVYLCASRPTIQGILSMGSHEAFFGQGTRLTVV.

In the case of this clonotype: A clone one base away is much larger, so this may be a read error. This chain uses TRBV18 with TRBJ2-1, with D unclear. Trimming took off 5 bases at V and 9 bases at J, with 20 bases between the two ends. The CDR3 sequence is 15 residues long. CDR1 is KGHSH and CDR2 is LQKENI in the germline V gene. This chain's CDR3 is CASSLEGTRSAEQFF. The CDR3 bases are TGTGCCAGCTCATTGGAAGGTACAAGGTCTGCTGAGCAGTTCTTC. The complete variable domain, with remaining parts taken from reference TRBV18 and TRBJ2-1, reads NAGVMQNPRHLVRRRGQEARLRCSPMKGHSHVYWYRQLPEEGLKFMVYLQKENIIDESGMPKERFSAEFPKEGPSILRIQQVVRGDSAAYFCASSLEGTRSAEQFFGPGTRLTVL.

Many counts were recorded for this clonotype. The CDR3 coding sequence is TGTGCCAGCAGCCCCGGGTCTCCCGGATGGGGCTACACCTTC. This gives the protein CASSPGSPGWGYTF. V usage is TRBV7-2 and J usage is TRBJ1-2; no reliable D call. CDR3 length equals 14 residues. Germline V gene sequence: CDR1 SGHTA, CDR2 FQGNSA. Trimming stripped 5 bases from V and 8 bases from J, with 18 bases between.

At least ten counts were recorded for this clonotype. The genes are TRBV2 and TRBJ2-7, with D perhaps assigned TRBD1 or TRBD2 (5 bases each). V lost 5 bases, J lost 2 bases, and 10 bases lay in between. The CDR3 contains 13 residues. From germline, CDR1 is SNHLY and CDR2 FYNNEI. Here the CDR3 reads CASSRDLTYEQYF. As DNA, the CDR3 is TGTGCCAGCAGTAGGGACCTTACCTACGAGCAGTACTTC.

At least ten counts were recorded for this clonotype. V and J are TRBV29-1 and TRBJ2-2, with TRBD2 matching over 14 bases. This CDR3 is 15 amino acids long. The V gene end was trimmed by 5 bases and the J gene end by 7 bases; junction bases not matched to a gene: 6. Germline V lookup: CDR1 SQVTM, CDR2 ANQGSEA. The CDR3 DNA is TGCAGCGTTTGGGGACTAGCGGGAGTGGGCGGGGAGCTGTTTTTT. This gives the protein CSVWGLAGVGGELFF.

This clonotype was seen only a few times. A clone one base away is much larger, so this may be a read error. The chain has TRBV2 and TRBJ2-3; D might be TRBD1 or TRBD2, each matching 5 bases. The J call may be wrong; the DNA end is better matched by TRBJ2-7. This CDR3 has 14 amino acids. Germline V gene lookup returns CDR1 SNHLY and CDR2 FYNNEI. The CDR3 here is CASSVRGWGNEQYF. Written as DNA, the CDR3 is TGTGCCAGCAGTGTCCGGGGTTGGGGCAATGAGCAGTACTTC.

There are many counts of this clonotype. The rearrangement links TRBV2 to TRBJ1-5; 9 nucleotides match TRBD1. Germline V gene sequence: CDR1 SNHLY, CDR2 FYNNEI. The J segment lost 0 bases and the V segment lost 3 bases, leaving 9 bases of the junction unmatched. The CDR3 has 18 amino acids. The CDR3 DNA reads as TGTGCCAGCAGTGAGGGACAGGGAGCGTTCTATAGCAATCAGCCCCAGCATTTT. This encodes CASSEGQGAFYSNQPQHF.

This clonotype was seen at least ten times. The V call is TRBV30, the J call TRBJ2-1; 11 nucleotides align to TRBD2. The CDR3 contains 15 residues. The V gene end was trimmed by 3 bases and the J gene end by 8 bases; junction bases not matched to a gene: 9. Germline V CDR1 and CDR2: GTSNPN, SVGIG (reference sequence). In DNA form, the CDR3 reads TGTGCCTGGAGCGTTCCTAGCGGGAGGACCTATGAGCAGTTCTTC. Protein sequence: CAWSVPSGRTYEQFF. Together with reference TRBV30 and TRBJ2-1, the CDR3 gives the full variable domain: SQTIHQWPATLVQPVGSPLSLECTVEGTSNPNLYWYRQAAGRGLQLLFYSVGIGQISSEVPQNLSASRPQDRQFILSSKKLLLSDSGFYLCAWSVPSGRTYEQFFGPGTRLTVL.

This clonotype was counted ten times or more. V usage is TRBV27 and J usage is TRBJ2-7, with D unclear. The length of the CDR3 is 12 residues. Germline CDR1 MNHEY, CDR2 SMNVEV (reference sequence). The germline V and J ends were trimmed by 7 bases and 5 bases, with 12 bases remaining between them. In nucleotides, the CDR3 is TGTGCCAGCATGGATCCTAAGAACGAGCAGTACTTC. Translating it yields CASMDPKNEQYF.

As to this clonotype: A much bigger clone sits one base away, suggesting this may be a read error. The V call is TRBV28, the J call TRBJ2-1, with D maybe TRBD1 (5 bases). The CDR3 runs 13 residues. From germline, CDR1 is MDHEN and CDR2 SYDVKM. In DNA form, the CDR3 reads TGTGCCAGCAGTTCGACAGTCTACAATGAGCGGTTCTTC. Encoded protein: CASSSTVYNERFF.

This clonotype was counted many times. CDR3 bases: TGCGCCAGCAGCCGCCAGCTTACCACTGAAGCTTTCTTT. Amino acids: CASSRQLTTEAFF. This rearrangement joins TRBV4-1 to TRBJ1-1, with unresolved D. V shed 4 bases and J shed 4 bases, with 10 bases lying between them. Germline loops: CDR1 MGHRA, CDR2 YSYEKL. The CDR3 is 13 residues long.

A word on this clonotype: It may be a read error: a sequence one base away is much more abundant. The J gene is TRBJ2-7, the V gene TRBV2; the match to TRBD1 covers 7 bases. This CDR3 spans 15 amino acids. J gave up 12 bases and V 5 bases, and 19 bases lay outside the gene matches. Germline CDR1 reads SNHLY; CDR2 reads FYNNEI. For the CDR3, the DNA is TGTGCCAGCAGTCCTAATCCCACTTTGCAGGGGGTAAGGTACTTC. Translation gives CASSPNPTLQGVRYF.

The gene calls are TRBV7-2 and TRBJ2-3; the match to TRBD2 covers 8 bases. CDR1 and CDR2 (germline): SGHTA, FQGNSA. With 5 bases clipped from V and 4 bases from J, the junction kept 8 bases outside the gene matches. The CDR3 length is 15 residues. As DNA, the CDR3 is TGTGCCAGCAGCACGGGAGGTAGCGGGGCAGATACGCAGTATTTT. Encoded protein: CASSTGGSGADTQYF.

The V gene is TRBV2, the J gene TRBJ1-6, with TRBD1 matching 8 bases. After removal of 9 bases from V and 7 bases from J, the junction contained 8 bases not matched to a gene. The CDR3 length is 14 residues. Germline V gene lookup returns CDR1 SNHLY and CDR2 FYNNEI. CDR3 in amino acids: CARKTTGENSPLHF. As DNA, the CDR3 is TGTGCCAGAAAGACGACAGGGGAAAATTCACCCCTCCACTTT.

The CDR3 DNA sequence: TGTGCCGGAGGGGAGCAATCACCCCTCCACTTT. Amino acids: CAGGEQSPLHF. The chain links TRBV7-9 to TRBJ1-6; the D gene is possibly TRBD1 (5 bases). Deletions cut 11 bases from V and 10 bases from J, with 12 bases between. Germline V lookup: CDR1 SEHNR, CDR2 FQNEAQ (reference sequence). CDR3 length: 11 residues.

The V and J genes are TRBV10-3 and TRBJ1-1; no reliable D call. The V gene lost 6 bases and the J gene lost 5 bases, with 16 bases spanning the gap. This CDR3 is 14 amino acids long. Germline CDR1 reads ENHRY; CDR2 reads SYGVKD. The DNA of the CDR3 is TGTGCCATCAGGGGAAGGTCTGGAGTGACTGAAGCTTTCTTT. Its translation: CAIRGRSGVTEAFF.

In this sample, this clonotype turned up many times. J is TRBJ2-7 and V is TRBV3-1; 7 bases line up with TRBD2. Germline assignment: CDR1 LGHDT and CDR2 YNNKEL (reference sequence). V was clipped by 3 bases and J by 4 bases; unmatched bases: 9. The CDR3 spans 15 residues. CDR3 in amino acids: CASSQGTNGLYEQYF. The DNA of the CDR3 is TGTGCCAGCAGCCAGGGGACTAACGGACTATACGAGCAGTACTTC.

The chain is built from TRBV5-1 and TRBJ2-5; D may match TRBD1 or TRBD2 (6 bases each). Germline V gene lookup returns CDR1 SGHRS and CDR2 YFSETQ. CDR3 length: 15 residues. V gave up 4 bases and J gave up 0 bases, with 13 bases separating them. DNA for the CDR3: TGCGCCAGCAGCAAAGGCGGGACAAACCAAGAGACCCAGTACTTC. Amino acid sequence: CASSKGGTNQETQYF.

Comments on this clonotype: This may stem from a read error, because a much larger clone lies one nucleotide away. The V and J genes are TRBV13 and TRBJ2-3; 8 bases fit TRBD2. With the DNA end fitting TRBJ2-7 better, the J assignment may be wrong. The CDR3 has 15 residues. Germline V gene lookup returns CDR1 PRHDT and CDR2 FYEKMQ (reference sequence). This chain's CDR3 is CASSQDSLAGNEQYF. The CDR3 coding sequence is TGTGCCAGCAGCCAAGATAGTCTAGCGGGCAATGAGCAGTACTTC.

This clonotype showed up many times. The chain joins TRBV28 to TRBJ1-2, with D possibly TRBD1 on 5 matching bases. V gave up 8 bases and J gave up 7 bases, with 20 bases separating them. Germline values: CDR1 MDHEN, CDR2 SYDVKM. This CDR3 has 14 amino acids. CDR3 nucleotides: TGTGCCAGCGGGGTTCCTGGGCAGGGTGGTGGCTACACCTTC. It yields the protein CASGVPGQGGGYTF.

This clonotype was counted many times. A junction end diverges from the germline sequence, so it may reflect a read error. V usage is TRBV2 and J usage is TRBJ1-1, with D possibly TRBD1 on 5 matching bases. The CDR3 covers 11 residues. Per germline, CDR1 SNHLY and CDR2 FYNNEI. For the CDR3, the DNA is TGTGCCAGCAGTGATGGGCTGGGGCGCGTCTTT. Its translation: CASSDGLGRVF.

J is TRBJ2-1 and V is TRBV7-6, with 11 bases fitting TRBD2. Germline CDR1 and CDR2: SGHVS and FNYEAQ. The CDR3 consists of 15 residues. V lost 5 bases to trimming and J lost 7 bases; unmatched junction nucleotides: 7. The CDR3 nucleotides read TGTGCCAGCAGCAAACTAGCGGGAGTGGCGAATGAGCAGTTCTTC. Translated: CASSKLAGVANEQFF.

CDR3 amino acids: CASRTLTSTDTQYF. Written as DNA, the CDR3 is TGTGCCAGCCGGACTCTTACTAGCACAGATACGCAGTATTTT. V and J are TRBV7-9 and TRBJ2-3; tentatively, D is TRBD2 (5 bases). V was shortened by 8 bases and J by 0 bases, with 12 bases between the two germline ends. Germline lookup yields CDR1 SEHNR and CDR2 FQNEAQ (reference sequence). This CDR3 spans 14 amino acids. The full variable domain, with the rest looked up from reference TRBV7-9 and TRBJ2-3, is DTGVSQNPRHKITKRGQNVTFRCDPISEHNRLYWYRQTLGQGPEFLTYFQNEAQLEKSRLLSDRFSAERPKGSFSTLEIQRTEQGDSAMYLCASRTLTSTDTQYFGPGTRLTVL.

J is TRBJ1-4 and V is TRBV5-1; D not certain. The CDR3 totals 14 residues. The V gene lost 5 bases and the J gene lost 0 bases, with 8 bases spanning the gap. Per the germline V gene, CDR1 is SGHRS and CDR2 is YFSETQ. In DNA form, the CDR3 reads TGCGCCAGCAGTCTCAGATCAACTAATGAAAAACTGTTTTTT. Protein: CASSLRSTNEKLFF.

This rearrangement joins TRBV12-3 or TRBV12-4 to TRBJ2-1, with a possible D match to TRBD2 (5 bases). The CDR3 is 16 residues long. Trimming took 6 bases from V and 4 from J, leaving 19 bases between them. CDR3 protein: CASSPGFSGEYNEQFF. The CDR3 region has the DNA TGTGCCAGCAGCCCCGGATTCAGCGGAGAGTACAATGAGCAGTTCTTC.

This clonotype was counted between two and nine times. This chain connects TRBV10-3 to TRBJ2-7, with 7 bases matching TRBD1. CDR1 is ENHRY, CDR2 SYGVKD, per germline. This CDR3 comprises 15 residues. J was trimmed by 3 bases and V by 6 bases; bases with no gene match: 11. CDR3 nucleotide sequence: TGTGCCATCAGCACTGACAGGGAAAGGAACTACGAGCAGTACTTC. Protein: CAISTDRERNYEQYF.